Listed below are T cell receptor beta chains from one sample, sequenced in a study of blood T cell repertoires in COVID-19. Data came from immunoSEQ multiplex PCR; TCRdb stores just in-frame clones and leaves some out. The data hold about 64,000 clones, with about 88% observed a single time. The sequencing input was PBMCs or T cells enriched from blood (not recorded which). These receptor sequences come from a woman in her forties who had recovered from COVID-19. The CDR3 runs from the conserved cysteine through the conserved F or W. The D gene is left open where the match is weak. Clone size, where shown, is once, few, many, or a class for clones that have expanded.

>NA|NA|TRBJ1-1|TRBV27
CASRPRVGMNTEAFF
TGTGCCAGCAGGCCCCGCGTCGGGATGAACACTGAAGCTTTCTTT
>NA|once|TRBJ2-2|TRBV5-6
CASSLAGAGAGGELFF
TGTGCCAGCAGCTTGGCCGGTGCAGGGGCGGGCGGGGAGCTGTTTTTT
>NA|NA|TRBJ1-2|TRBV6-1
CASSKDSVWVYREYGYTF
TGTGCCAGCAGTAAAGACTCGGTATGGGTTTACAGAGAATATGGCTACACCTTC
>NA|NA|TRBJ2-3|TRBV6-5
CASSYSRGSTDTQYF
TGTGCCAGCAGTTACTCCCGGGGGTCAACAGATACGCAGTATTTT
>NA|few|TRBJ1-4|TRBV7-9
CASSLFAGMTNEKLFF
TGTGCCAGCAGCTTATTTGCGGGAATGACGAATGAAAAACTGTTTTTT
>NA|NA|TRBJ1-1|TRBV5-1
CASSLDGTRVGAFF
TGCGCCAGCAGCTTGGATGGGACAAGGGTAGGAGCTTTCTTT
>TRBD1|NA|TRBJ1-1|TRBV24-1
CATSDSLKDRGEAFF
TGTGCCACCAGTGACTCGCTTAAAGACAGGGGTGAAGCTTTCTTT
>TRBD1|NA|TRBJ2-6|TRBV19
CASRHGEGGNGANVLTF
TGTGCCAGTAGACACGGTGAAGGGGGCAATGGGGCCAACGTCCTGACTTTC
>TRBD1|once|TRBJ1-5|TRBV19
CASNPGTVPNQPQHF
TGTGCCAGTAACCCAGGGACAGTCCCCAATCAGCCCCAGCATTTT
>TRBD1|NA|TRBJ2-5|TRBV11-3
CASSSQQGQETQYF
TGTGCCAGCAGCTCCCAACAGGGGCAAGAGACCCAGTACTTC
>TRBD1|NA|TRBJ1-6|TRBV11-3
CASSLDRLGTGNSPLHF
TGTGCCAGCAGCTTAGATCGACTGGGGACAGGGAATTCACCCCTCCACTTT
>NA|NA|TRBJ1-1|TRBV4-1
CASSREEGQNTEAFF
TGCGCCAGCAGCCGCGAAGAGGGACAGAACACTGAAGCTTTCTTT
>TRBD1|NA|TRBJ1-2|TRBV27
CASSLSSGDSLYGYTF
TGTGCCAGCAGTTTATCGAGTGGGGACAGCCTCTATGGCTACACCTTC
>NA|NA|TRBJ1-2|TRBV7-9
CASSSSRQVFDRGYTF
TGTGCCAGCAGCTCAAGTCGACAGGTATTTGACCGCGGCTACACCTTC
>NA|NA|TRBJ2-5|TRBV7-8
CASSLGGLQETQYF
TGTGCCAGCAGCCTCGGGGGACTCCAAGAGACCCAGTACTTC
>TRBD2|NA|TRBJ2-3|TRBV5-4
CASRLAGGGTDTQYF
TGTGCCAGCAGATTAGCGGGGGGGGGCACAGATACGCAGTATTTT
>NA|NA|TRBJ1-2|TRBV11-1
CASSPSRDSGYTF
TGTGCCAGCAGCCCCTCCCGCGATAGTGGCTACACCTTC
>TRBD1|NA|TRBJ1-5|TRBV2
CASRDTGGSNQPQHF
TGTGCCAGCAGAGACACAGGGGGGAGCAATCAGCCCCAGCATTTT
>TRBD1|NA|TRBJ1-2|TRBV5-4
CASSIQGGMSGYTF
TGTGCCAGCAGCATACAGGGGGGTATGAGCGGCTACACCTTC
>NA|NA|TRBJ2-2|TRBV19
CANPTYTGELFF
TGTGCCAACCCCACATACACCGGGGAGCTGTTTTTT
>NA|NA|TRBJ2-7|TRBV7-9
CASSPGLYEQYF
TGTGCCAGCAGCCCCGGTCTCTACGAGCAGTACTTC
>TRBD2|NA|TRBJ2-5|TRBV27
CASSPTSGGETQYF
TGTGCCAGCAGTCCGACTAGCGGGGGAGAGACCCAGTACTTC
>NA|NA|TRBJ2-1|TRBV6-6
CASSYTGSDEQFF
TGTGCCAGCAGTTACACAGGGAGCGATGAGCAGTTCTTC
>NA|NA|TRBJ2-7|TRBV7-8
CASSLETLASGLDYEQYF
TGTGCCAGCAGCTTAGAAACTTTGGCGTCAGGGCTGGATTACGAGCAGTACTTC
>TRBD2|NA|TRBJ2-2|TRBV6-5
CASSYGLAVNTGELFF
TGTGCCAGCAGTTACGGTCTAGCGGTGAACACCGGGGAGCTGTTTTTT
>TRBD1|NA|TRBJ2-2|TRBV5-6
CASSPPTGIGELFF
TGTGCCAGCAGCCCGCCGACAGGGATCGGGGAGCTGTTTTTT
>NA|NA|TRBJ2-7|TRBV7-2
CASTKDLLYEQYF
TGTGCCAGCACCAAGGACTTGCTCTACGAGCAGTACTTC
>NA|NA|TRBJ1-4|TRBV6-1
CASSDRGRGATNEKLFF
TGTGCCAGCAGTGACCGGGGGAGAGGAGCAACTAATGAAAAACTGTTTTTT
>NA|NA|TRBJ2-7|TRBV5-4
CASSFAQGAYEQYF
TGTGCCAGCAGCTTTGCACAGGGAGCCTACGAGCAGTACTTC
>TRBD1|NA|TRBJ1-5|TRBV28
CASRTGTEGQPQHF
TGTGCCAGCAGGACAGGGACGGAAGGTCAGCCCCAGCATTTT
>NA|NA|TRBJ2-3|TRBV3-1/TRBV3-2
CASSHKSVDTQYF
TGTGCCAGCAGCCATAAATCAGTAGATACGCAGTATTTT
>TRBD1|NA|TRBJ2-5|TRBV2
CASRGTGQETQYF
TGTGCCAGCAGGGGGACAGGGCAAGAGACCCAGTACTTC
>NA|NA|TRBJ1-1|TRBV5-1
CASSLGGMRRSGNTEAFF
TGCGCCAGCAGCTTGGGTGGCATGCGACGGTCAGGGAACACTGAAGCTTTCTTT
>TRBD2|NA|TRBJ2-2|TRBV19
CASSGGGGLYTGELFF
TGTGCCAGTAGTGGTGGCGGGGGGCTTTACACCGGGGAGCTGTTTTTT
>NA|NA|TRBJ2-2|TRBV11-2
CASSQGSFANTGELFF
TGTGCCAGCAGCCAGGGCAGCTTCGCGAACACCGGGGAGCTGTTTTTT
>NA|NA|TRBJ2-1|TRBV4-1
CASSQSNRQFF
TGCGCCAGCAGCCAGTCAAATAGGCAGTTCTTC
>TRBD1|few|TRBJ1-1|TRBV9
CASSARGQGSNTEAFF
TGTGCCAGCAGCGCACGAGGACAGGGATCGAACACTGAAGCTTTCTTT
>NA|NA|TRBJ1-5|TRBV19
CASRTPRGQGLGSNQPQHF
TGTGCCAGTAGGACCCCGAGGGGACAAGGGCTGGGGAGCAATCAGCCCCAGCATTTT
>TRBD2|NA|TRBJ2-5|TRBV7-2
CASSFPPSGGPGETQYF
TGTGCCAGCAGCTTTCCGCCTAGCGGGGGGCCGGGGGAGACCCAGTACTTC
>NA|NA|TRBJ2-7|TRBV18
CANSPSQGKEQYF
TGTGCCAACTCACCAAGCCAGGGGAAAGAGCAGTACTTC
>NA|NA|TRBJ2-3|TRBV24-1
CATSDLTGTLSTDTQYF
TGTGCCACCAGTGATTTGACCGGGACACTAAGCACAGATACGCAGTATTTT
>NA|few|TRBJ2-7|TRBV27
CASSFSRGVDEQYF
TGTGCCAGCAGTTTTTCCAGGGGGGTCGACGAGCAGTACTTC
>NA|NA|TRBJ2-5|TRBV5-4
CASTPSRGGSQETQYF
TGTGCCAGCACCCCCTCGAGGGGGGGGTCCCAAGAGACCCAGTACTTC
>TRBD2|NA|TRBJ2-1|TRBV15
CATSLAGGREQFF
TGTGCCACCAGTTTAGCGGGGGGGCGAGAGCAGTTCTTC
>TRBD1|NA|TRBJ1-4|TRBV27
CASRGTGTTATNEKLFF
TGTGCCAGCAGGGGGACAGGTACTACAGCAACTAATGAAAAACTGTTTTTT
>TRBD1|NA|TRBJ1-5|TRBV2
CASRKEGAGNQPQHF
TGTGCCAGCAGAAAAGAGGGGGCAGGCAATCAGCCCCAGCATTTT
>NA|NA|TRBJ2-1|TRBV7-8
CASSGRSYGQFF
TGTGCCAGCAGCGGGCGATCTTATGGGCAGTTCTTC
>TRBD2|NA|TRBJ2-1|TRBV4-1
CASSHGLAGIYNEQFF
TGCGCCAGCAGCCACGGACTAGCGGGGATTTACAATGAGCAGTTCTTC
>TRBD1|NA|TRBJ1-1|TRBV12-3/TRBV12-4
CASSLQGDTEAFF
TGTGCCAGCAGTTTACAGGGGGACACTGAAGCTTTCTTT
>NA|NA|TRBJ2-3|TRBV6-5
CASNSVDTQYF
TGTGCCAGCAATTCCGTAGATACGCAGTATTTT
>TRBD1|NA|TRBJ1-3|TRBV7-6
CASSTDRVSGNTIYF
TGTGCCAGCAGCACCGACAGGGTCTCTGGAAACACCATATATTTT
>TRBD1|NA|TRBJ1-3|TRBV19
CASSTTGGRSSGNTIYF
TGTGCCAGTAGTACAACAGGGGGCAGAAGCTCTGGAAACACCATATATTTT
>TRBD1|NA|TRBJ1-2|TRBV5-1
CASSTAQGDGYTF
TGCGCCAGCAGCACTGCCCAGGGGGATGGCTACACCTTC
>TRBD1|NA|TRBJ2-3|TRBV20-1
CSASTTGGADTQYF
TGCAGTGCTAGTACGACAGGGGGCGCTGATACGCAGTATTTT
>NA|NA|TRBJ1-1|TRBV5-1
CASSSRQTEEAFF
TGCGCCAGCAGCTCCCGACAGACGGAAGAAGCTTTCTTT